This paragraph reports one TCR beta chain. What it binds is unknown. This specimen comes from a study of pediatric ulcerative colitis. General study results and limits: All ulcerative colitis patients, but no controls, carried two rectal clonotypes.

In germline, CDR1 is SGHVS, CDR2 FQNEAQ. Deletions cut 5 bases from V and 5 bases from J, with 19 bases between. The CDR3 loop spans 16 amino acids. This was a survey-level run. Samples were sequenced at Survey level, maximum 500,000 reads. The data were produced by immunoSEQ multiplex PCR, yet TCRdb's version contains in-frame clones alone and is incomplete. This sample has about 32,000 clones, with roughly four fifths found just once. Colonoscopy and blood draw happened at the same time. The TCR was taken from a boy younger than 18 with severe ulcerative colitis. The sample taken for sequencing was blood. The V and J genes are TRBV7-8 and TRBJ2-1; tentative D call: TRBD1 (6 bases). CDR3 sequence (DNA): TGTGCCAGCAGCCCCAGGACAGCTGGGTCAGACAATGAGCAGTTCTTC. It yields the protein CASSPRTAGSDNEQFF.